The rows below give T cell receptor beta chains drawn from one sample of a study of cytomegalovirus exposure and HLA in healthy donors. Method: immunoSEQ multiplex PCR; TCRdb's copy keeps in-frame clones and lacks some. The table lists 100,000 to 150,000 clones, approximately 92% of them singletons. The material sequenced was PBMCs. The receptors originated from a woman aged 18-29 years in good health and CMV-seronegative. CDR3s include the opening cysteine and the closing phenylalanine or tryptophan. A D gene is named only where the DNA matches it firmly. The listing skips clone size in some rows; elsewhere it reads once, few, many or a size class.

V gene,clone size,J gene,D gene,CDR3 protein,CDR3 DNA
TRBV28,.,TRBJ1-1,TRBD1,CASTSLRGLEAFF,TGTGCCAGCACCTCCCTCAGGGGGCTGGAAGCTTTCTTT
TRBV11-2,.,TRBJ1-4,TRBD1,CASSLGQVTTNEKLFF,TGTGCCAGCAGCTTGGGACAGGTCACGACTAATGAAAAACTGTTTTTT
TRBV28,.,TRBJ1-5,.,CASSDTGSLNQPQHF,TGTGCCAGCAGCGATACAGGTTCCCTTAATCAGCCCCAGCATTTT
TRBV6-1,.,TRBJ2-3,TRBD1,CASSGFPDRFTDTQYF,TGTGCCAGCAGTGGGTTCCCGGACAGGTTCACAGATACGCAGTATTTT
TRBV28,.,TRBJ1-2,.,CASSLIRLAGGSFYGYTF,TGTGCCAGCAGTTTGATCCGCTTAGCGGGTGGGAGTTTCTATGGCTACACCTTC
TRBV6-6,.,TRBJ1-1,.,CASLPGGNTEAFF,TGTGCCAGTTTACCGGGAGGGAACACTGAAGCTTTCTTT
TRBV30,.,TRBJ2-1,.,CAWSIWAYNEQFF,TGTGCCTGGAGTATCTGGGCTTACAATGAGCAGTTCTTC
TRBV7-7,once,TRBJ2-7,TRBD1,CASSLETGLYEQYF,TGTGCCAGCAGCTTAGAGACAGGGCTCTACGAGCAGTACTTC
TRBV30,.,TRBJ1-6,.,CACVPGTRNSPLHF,TGTGCCTGCGTACCCGGGACTCGCAATTCACCCCTCCACTTT
TRBV7-9,.,TRBJ2-2,TRBD1,CASSPDGATGFVGELFF,TGTGCCAGCAGCCCGGACGGCGCGACAGGGTTTGTCGGGGAGCTGTTTTTT
TRBV25-1,.,TRBJ1-6,.,CASSEGTKNNSPLHF,TGTGCCAGCAGTGAAGGGACAAAAAATAATTCACCCCTCCACTTT
TRBV27,.,TRBJ1-1,TRBD1,CASSPMGQVTEAFF,TGTGCCAGCAGTCCCATGGGACAGGTCACTGAAGCTTTCTTT
TRBV2,few,TRBJ1-2,.,CASSGLSPNYGYTF,TGTGCCAGCAGTGGACTCAGTCCTAACTATGGCTACACCTTC
TRBV2,.,TRBJ1-5,.,CATTPWSGRGNQPQHF,TGTGCCACCACCCCCTGGTCAGGGCGCGGCAATCAGCCCCAGCATTTT
TRBV7-9,.,TRBJ2-7,TRBD1,CASSSGTGVWEQYF,TGTGCCAGCAGCAGCGGGACAGGGGTTTGGGAGCAGTACTTC
TRBV7-8,once,TRBJ1-5,.,CASSRLNQPQHF,TGTGCCAGCAGCCGACTTAATCAGCCCCAGCATTTT
TRBV6-1,.,TRBJ1-3,.,CASSEAAAGNTIYF,TGTGCCAGCAGTGAAGCGGCGGCCGGAAACACCATATATTTT
TRBV28,.,TRBJ1-1,TRBD1,CASSLTEGAFTEAFF,TGTGCCAGCAGTTTAACGGAGGGGGCCTTTACTGAAGCTTTCTTT
TRBV30,once,TRBJ2-5,TRBD2,CACTLRGGLTQETQYF,TGTGCCTGCACCCTCCGCGGGGGTCTAACTCAAGAGACCCAGTACTTC
TRBV28,.,TRBJ2-2,.,CASSFGGGDGELFF,TGTGCCAGCAGTTTCGGTGGAGGGGACGGGGAGCTGTTTTTT
TRBV27,once,TRBJ1-1,.,CASSLQGYDTEAFF,TGTGCCAGCAGTTTACAGGGGTACGACACTGAAGCTTTCTTT
TRBV4-1,.,TRBJ2-4,TRBD2,CASSQGGGVETKNIQYF,TGCGCCAGCAGCCAAGGCGGGGGAGTAGAAACCAAAAACATTCAGTACTTC